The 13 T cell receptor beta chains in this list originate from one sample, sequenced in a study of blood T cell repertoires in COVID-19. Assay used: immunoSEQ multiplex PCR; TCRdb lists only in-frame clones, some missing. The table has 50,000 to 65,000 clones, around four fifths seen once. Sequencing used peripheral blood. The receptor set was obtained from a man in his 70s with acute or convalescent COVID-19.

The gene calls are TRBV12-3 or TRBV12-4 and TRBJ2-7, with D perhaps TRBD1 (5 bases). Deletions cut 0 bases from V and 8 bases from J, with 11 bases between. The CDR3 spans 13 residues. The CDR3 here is CASSLALGPQQYF. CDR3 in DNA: TGTGCCAGCAGTTTAGCGCTGGGGCCCCAGCAGTACTTC.

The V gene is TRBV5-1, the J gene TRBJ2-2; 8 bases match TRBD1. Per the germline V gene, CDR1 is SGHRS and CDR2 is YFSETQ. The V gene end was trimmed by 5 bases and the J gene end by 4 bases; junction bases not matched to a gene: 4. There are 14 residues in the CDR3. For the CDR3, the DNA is TGCGCCAGCAGAGCAGGGGGCGGCACCGGGGAGCTGTTTTTT. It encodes CASRAGGGTGELFF.

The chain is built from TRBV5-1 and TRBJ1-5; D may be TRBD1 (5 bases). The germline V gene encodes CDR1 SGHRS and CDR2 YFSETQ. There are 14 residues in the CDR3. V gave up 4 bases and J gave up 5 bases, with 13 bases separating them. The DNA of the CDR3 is TGCGCCAGCAGCCCCAGGGAGGGTGATCAGCCCCAGCATTTT. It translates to CASSPREGDQPQHF.

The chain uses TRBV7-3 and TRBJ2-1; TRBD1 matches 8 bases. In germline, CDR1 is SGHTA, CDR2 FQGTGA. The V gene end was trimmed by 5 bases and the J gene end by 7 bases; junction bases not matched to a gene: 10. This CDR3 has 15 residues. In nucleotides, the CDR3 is TGTGCCAGCAGCCTGAACCAGCGACAGGGGAATGAGCAGTTCTTC. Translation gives CASSLNQRQGNEQFF.

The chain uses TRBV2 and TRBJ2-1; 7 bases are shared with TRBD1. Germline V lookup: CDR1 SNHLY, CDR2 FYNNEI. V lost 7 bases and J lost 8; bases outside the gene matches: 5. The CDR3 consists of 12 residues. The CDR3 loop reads CASTRDSHEQFF. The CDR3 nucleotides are TGTGCCAGCACCCGGGACAGCCATGAGCAGTTCTTC.

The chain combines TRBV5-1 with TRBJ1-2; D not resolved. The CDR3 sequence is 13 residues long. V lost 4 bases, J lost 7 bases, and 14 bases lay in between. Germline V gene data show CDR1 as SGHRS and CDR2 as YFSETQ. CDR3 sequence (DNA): TGCGCCAGCAGCCCCTTGAGGGCTGGTGGCTACACCTTC. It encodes CASSPLRAGGYTF.

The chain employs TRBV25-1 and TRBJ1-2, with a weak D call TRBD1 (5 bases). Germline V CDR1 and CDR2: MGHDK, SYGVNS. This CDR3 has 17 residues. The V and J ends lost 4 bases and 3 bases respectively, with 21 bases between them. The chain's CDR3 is CASSGLFWAGNYYGYTF. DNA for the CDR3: TGTGCCAGCAGTGGTCTCTTCTGGGCAGGGAATTACTATGGCTACACCTTC.

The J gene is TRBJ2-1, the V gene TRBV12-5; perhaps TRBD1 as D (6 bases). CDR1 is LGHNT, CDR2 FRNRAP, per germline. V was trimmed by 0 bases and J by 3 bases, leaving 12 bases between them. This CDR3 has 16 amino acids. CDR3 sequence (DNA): TGTGCTAGTGGTTTGGTACTACAGGGATTCTACAATGAGCAGTTCTTC. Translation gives CASGLVLQGFYNEQFF.

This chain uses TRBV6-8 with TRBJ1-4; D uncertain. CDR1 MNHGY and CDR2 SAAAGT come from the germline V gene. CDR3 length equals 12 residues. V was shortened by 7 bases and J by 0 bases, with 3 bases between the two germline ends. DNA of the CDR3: TGTGCCAGCACCACAACTAATGAAAAACTGTTTTTT. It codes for CASTTTNEKLFF.

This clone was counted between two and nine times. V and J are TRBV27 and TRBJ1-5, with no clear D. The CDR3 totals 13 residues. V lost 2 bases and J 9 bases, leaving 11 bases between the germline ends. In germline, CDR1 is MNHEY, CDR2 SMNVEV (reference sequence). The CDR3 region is CASSLGGLGPQHF. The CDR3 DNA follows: TGTGCCAGCAGTTTAGGAGGGCTCGGGCCCCAGCATTTT.

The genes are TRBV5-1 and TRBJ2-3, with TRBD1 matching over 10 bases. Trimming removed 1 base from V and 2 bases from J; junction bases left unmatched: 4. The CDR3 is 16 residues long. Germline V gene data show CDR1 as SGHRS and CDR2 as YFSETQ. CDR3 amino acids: CASSLLGQGHTDTQYF. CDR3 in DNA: TGCGCCAGCAGCTTGTTGGGACAGGGGCACACAGATACGCAGTATTTT.

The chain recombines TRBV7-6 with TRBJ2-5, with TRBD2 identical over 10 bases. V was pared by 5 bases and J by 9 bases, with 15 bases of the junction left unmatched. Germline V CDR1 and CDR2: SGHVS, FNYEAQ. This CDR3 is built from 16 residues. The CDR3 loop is CASSPASGGRRRAQYF. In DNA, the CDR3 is TGTGCCAGCAGCCCCGCTAGCGGGGGACGGAGGAGGGCCCAGTACTTC.

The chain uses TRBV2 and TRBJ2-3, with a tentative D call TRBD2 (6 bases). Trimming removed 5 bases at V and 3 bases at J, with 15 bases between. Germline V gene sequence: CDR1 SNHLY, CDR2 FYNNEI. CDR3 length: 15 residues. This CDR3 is CASSRDSQVTDTQYF. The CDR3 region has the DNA TGTGCCAGCAGTAGGGACTCCCAGGTGACAGATACGCAGTATTTT.